This TCR beta chain comes out of a study of CD8 T cells in Susac syndrome. A quantity of roughly 0.5 to 1 ug RNA underwent reverse transcription using random hexamers. immunoSEQ multiplex PCR amplified TCR beta CDR3 across 54 Vbeta, 13 Jbeta. One entry per CDR3 protein results from TCRdb running MiXCR on the immunoSEQ multiplex PCR reads. The table has approximately 200,000 distinct CDR3 sequences, 95% seen once. This CDR3 region has 15 residues. J was trimmed by 6 bases and V by 4 bases; bases with no gene match: 9. The V gene's germline CDR1 is SEHNR and CDR2 FQNEAQ (reference sequence). The sequence was collected from a human donor with multiple sclerosis. Sequencing input: CD4+ T cells from PBMCs. The gene calls are TRBV7-9 and TRBJ2-7, with 10 bases fitting TRBD1. Here the CDR3 reads CASSSPDRGWFEQYF. In DNA form, the CDR3 reads TGTGCCAGCAGCTCCCCGGACAGGGGGTGGTTCGAGCAGTACTTC.